Detailed here is one T cell receptor beta chain. It has no known antigen specificity. Base qualities are not provided; no much larger clone lies one nucleotide away. Looking up the germline V gene yields CDR1 MGHRA and CDR2 YSYEKL. The CDR3 contains 15 residues, cysteine and phenylalanine counted. Only CDR3 DNA is held: 45 bases, read in frame from base 1. Trimming takes 2 bases off V and 0 bases off J; junction bases not matched to a gene: 0. This sample is drawn from a study of cytomegalovirus exposure and HLA in healthy donors (dated by TCRdb to between 2016 and 2019). Concerning the study at large: According to a later analysis, one platform produced both the roughly 120 validation repertoires and the 666 repertoires of the first cohort. Besides the first cohort of roughly 700 subjects, a separate validation cohort made up of around 120 different subjects was used. The study was designed to test whether signatures of past pathogen exposure could be identified by cataloging public T cell receptors. The study combined high-throughput TCR immunosequencing, statistical association of individual TCRs with disease status, and machine learning to predict cytomegalovirus infection status. General findings and caveats noted by the study authors: The authors suggested that the approach could potentially be extended to other disease states and immunological phenotypes. A later analysis found that TCRs clustered in the first cohort also tended to co-occur in the roughly 120 validation repertoires, with 90% to 95% of cluster scores above 0. The study gave a list of 150 to 200 TCR beta chains associated with cytomegalovirus. Across donors, most TCR sequences were observed very rarely, whereas some public TCRs were present in many individuals. The validation cohort had no HLA typing available for a later analysis, so co-occurrence within that cohort was assessed over all 110 or so repertoires. In vitro tests confirmed that three of the cytomegalovirus-associated TCR beta chains recognize cytomegalovirus antigens. Cytomegalovirus status was reported to be diagnosed by the classifier with high specificity and sensitivity in both the original and validation cohorts.

The donors were included in the validation cohort of some 120 subjects, a group kept apart from the approximately 700-subject first cohort. The library was produced with the immunoSEQ multiplex PCR assay. As for the original processing: To diagnose cytomegalovirus status from the catalog of TCR beta chain sequences, a statistical classification framework was built. TCRdb's version of the immuneACCESS table is confined to in-frame rearrangements and falls short of the full clone set. An unresolved V gene accounts for under half of the shortfall where checked; the remainder is of unknown origin. The V and J calls and clone size were taken over from that table, and D and trimming were inferred from the DNA. Counted in this sample were 110,000 or so clones; around 83% of them appeared once. Roughly 4% of the sample lies in the top ten.

Recombination joined TRBV4-1 with TRBJ2-4, and 8 junction bases match TRBD1. Sequenced sample: PBMCs. The receptor's source is a woman younger than 30 in good health and CMV-seropositive. The CDR3 reads as follows: CASSQTGGAKNIQYF. The bases are TGCGCCAGCAGCCAAACAGGGGGAGCCAAAAACATTCAGTACTTC.